The sequence of this TCR beta chain was determined in a study of T cell responses to AZD1222 COVID-19 vaccine (dated by TCRdb to the early 2020s). For the study in its entirety: AZD1222 recipients given second doses at about 4 weeks or at about 12 weeks were pooled, since spike-specific TCR depth and breadth were not found to differ between the two schedules. A total of about 250 trial participants underwent TCR sequencing, of whom some 200 had received two doses of AZD1222 and approximately 25 had received two doses of the MenACWY control vaccine. Enrollment into the trials was organized by age into subgroups of 18-55, 56-69 and 70-plus years, and those subgroups contained roughly 150, 30 and 60 TCR-sequenced participants, respectively. Overall study outcomes, separate from this receptor: The vaccine-associated CD4 TCRs covered the entire spike protein, and the dominant responses fell in regions 160-218 and 743-854. Conclusions about previously exposed vaccinees are limited because only six or seven AZD1222 recipients were SARS-CoV-2 seropositive at baseline. Most participants were white British and females outnumbered males, and the authors suggested that clonal diversity may have been underestimated. Because no day 14 peak-response samples were available, repertoires were characterized only after the peak T cell response. Spike-specific TCR breadth and depth rose significantly after two AZD1222 doses compared with day 0 and with MenACWY recipients. Epitopes outside the regions mutated in the B.1.351 and B.1.1.7 variants were reportedly recognized by nearly half of the unique spike-specific TCRs. In the small 56-69-year group, the increase in depth fell short of significance, most likely because of low power.

The CDR3 regions of human TCRbeta chains were analyzed by immunosequencing. For the original study's pipeline: TCRs in the repertoires were matched against a reference library of SARS-CoV-2-specific TCRs that had been generated with the MIRA antigen-specificity platform. Breadth was defined as the fraction of unique TCRs that were SARS-CoV-2-associated, and depth was defined as the fraction of total T cells that were SARS-CoV-2-associated. Each spike-specific TCR was assigned to its reactive spike region and to a CD4 or CD8 class using the MIRA data. Log10-transformed breadth and depth values were compared by one-way ANOVA with Sidak's multiple comparisons tests. As stored in TCRdb, this immuneACCESS dataset retains in-frame rearrangements with V and J assigned. A fraction of the clones does not appear; measured against another copy, unresolved V genes explain less than half of the discrepancy, and the remainder lacks a known reason. For V, J and clone size, that table is used; D and trimming come from the DNA. In all, the sample holds 100,000 to 120,000 clones, and about 90% of those were seen once. The ten largest clones represent about 8.3% of the sample.

The time point label corresponds to: baseline before first vaccination. Samples from vaccinated people were obtained from the UK trials COV001 and COV002, which included a single-blind randomized controlled phase 2/3 trial of AZD1222 (ChAdOx1 nCoV-19) in healthy adults. For TCRbeta chain sequencing, PBMC samples from trial participants were taken at day 0 and at day 28 after the second dose. The cysteine opens and the phenylalanine closes a CDR3 of 13 amino acids. Only the CDR3 portion is preserved as DNA: 39 bases, with reading frame beginning at the first base. Cut back by 5 bases and 4 bases, the V and J ends lie 10 bases apart. In regard to this clone: This receptor's antigen is unknown. There are no base qualities to consult, and no much larger clone falls within one base.

The sample in question was peripheral blood, obtained on day 0 of AZD1222 vaccination. The source is an adult in good health. The sequence is built from TRBV12-3 or TRBV12-4 and TRBJ2-3; the D gene is perhaps TRBD1, from 6 matching bases. The sequenced DNA: TGTGCCAGCAGTGAATCAGGGGCAGATACGCAGTATTTT. Its protein product is CASSESGADTQYF.